This TCR beta chain derives from a study of shared clonotypes between healthy human individuals. Clones were sequenced by immunoSEQ multiplex PCR, and TCRdb holds only the in-frame ones, with some missing. The sample shows roughly 720,000 clones, around 90% of them seen only once. Germline lookup yields CDR1 SEHNR and CDR2 FQNEAQ (reference sequence). This CDR3 is 10 amino acids long. The ends were cut back, 10 bases at V and 0 bases at J, with 2 bases in the middle. What was sequenced was memory CD8+ T cells from PBMCs. Subset given: CD45RO+ cells pooled with CCR7-negative TemRA cells. The chain joins TRBV7-9 to TRBJ2-3; no reliable D call. This TCR was sampled from a man younger than 30 in good health. Some clones in this sample may be carry-over from other donors' samples. In DNA, the CDR3 is TGTGCCACAAGCACAGATACGCAGTATTTT. Its translation is CATSTDTQYF.